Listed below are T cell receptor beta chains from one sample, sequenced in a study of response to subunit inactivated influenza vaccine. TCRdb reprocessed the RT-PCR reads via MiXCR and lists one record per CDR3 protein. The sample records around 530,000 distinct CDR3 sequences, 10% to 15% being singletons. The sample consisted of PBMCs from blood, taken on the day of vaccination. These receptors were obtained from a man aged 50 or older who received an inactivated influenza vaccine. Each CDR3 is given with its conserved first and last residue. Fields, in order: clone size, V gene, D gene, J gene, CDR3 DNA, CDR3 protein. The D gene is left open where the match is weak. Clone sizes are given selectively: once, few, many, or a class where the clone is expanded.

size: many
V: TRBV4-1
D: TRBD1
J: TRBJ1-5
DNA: TGCGCCAGCAGCCCAGGACAGGGTTCAAATCAGCCCCAGCATTTT
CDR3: CASSPGQGSNQPQHF

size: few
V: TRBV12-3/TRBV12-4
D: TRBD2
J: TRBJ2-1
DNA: TGTGCCAGCACCATTAGCGGGAGGTCCCCCTACAATGAGCAGTTCTTC
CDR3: CASTISGRSPYNEQFF

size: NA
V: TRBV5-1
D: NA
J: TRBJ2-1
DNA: TGCGCCAGCACCCGCGTGGGGGCAGGGACCAATGAGCAGTTCTTC
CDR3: CASTRVGAGTNEQFF

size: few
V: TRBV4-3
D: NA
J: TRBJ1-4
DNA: TGCGCCAGCAGCCAAGAAAGGGGCAGGACTAATGAAAAACTGTTTTTT
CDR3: CASSQERGRTNEKLFF

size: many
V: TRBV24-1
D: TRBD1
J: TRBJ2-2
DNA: TGTGCCACCAGTGATACCAACACAGGGGGCCCGAACACCGGGGAGCTGTTTTTT
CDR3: CATSDTNTGGPNTGELFF

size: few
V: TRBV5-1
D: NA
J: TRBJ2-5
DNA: TGCGCCAGCAGCTCGCGCGGCAGTGGGGAGACCCAGTACTTC
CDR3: CASSSRGSGETQYF

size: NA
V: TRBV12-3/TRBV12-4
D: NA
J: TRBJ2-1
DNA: TGTGCCAGCAGTTTGGGCTGGGGGCCCTACAATGAGCAGTTCTTC
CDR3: CASSLGWGPYNEQFF

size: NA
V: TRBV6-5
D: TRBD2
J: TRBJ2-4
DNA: TGTGCCAGCAGTTACTTGTCTAGCGGGAGTTTGGACATTCAGTACTTC
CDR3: CASSYLSSGSLDIQYF

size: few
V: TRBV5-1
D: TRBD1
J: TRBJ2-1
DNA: TGCGCCAGCAGCTTGACGGGACAGAAGCCCTACAATGAGCAGTTCTTC
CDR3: CASSLTGQKPYNEQFF

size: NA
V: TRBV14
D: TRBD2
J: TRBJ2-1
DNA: TGTGCCAGCAGCCCCGGGACTAGCGGGAGATCTGCCTACAATGAGCAGTTCTTC
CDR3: CASSPGTSGRSAYNEQFF

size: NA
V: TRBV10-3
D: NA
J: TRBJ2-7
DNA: TGTGCCATCAGTGAGTCTCTCGAGCAGTACTTC
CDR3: CAISESLEQYF

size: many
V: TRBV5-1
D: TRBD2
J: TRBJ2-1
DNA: TGCGCCAGCAGCTTCCGGACTAGCGGGGGGGCCGATGAGCAGTTCTTC
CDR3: CASSFRTSGGADEQFF

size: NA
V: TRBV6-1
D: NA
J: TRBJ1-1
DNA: TGTGCCAGCAGCCTACAATGGACAGCAAACACTGAAGCTTTCTTT
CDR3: CASSLQWTANTEAFF

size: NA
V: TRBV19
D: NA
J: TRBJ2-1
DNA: TGTGCCAGTAGTATCGGTAGGGGGACCAATTTTCGTGGTCAGTTCTTC
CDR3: CASSIGRGTNFRGQFF

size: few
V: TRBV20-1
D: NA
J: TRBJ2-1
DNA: TGCAGTGCCGCCCATTTAATCGCCTACAATGAGCAGTTCTTC
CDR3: CSAAHLIAYNEQFF

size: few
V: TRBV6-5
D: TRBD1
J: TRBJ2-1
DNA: TGTGCCAGCAGTTACAGGGGACAGGGGGCCTATGAGCAGTTCTTC
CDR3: CASSYRGQGAYEQFF

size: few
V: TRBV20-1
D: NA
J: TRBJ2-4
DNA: TGCAGTGCGATCGACAGGTCGGGCAAAAACATTCAGTACTTC
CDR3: CSAIDRSGKNIQYF

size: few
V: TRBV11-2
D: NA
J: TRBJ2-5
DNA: TGTGCCAGCAGCTTATCGTGGGGAGAGACCCAGTACTTC
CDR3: CASSLSWGETQYF

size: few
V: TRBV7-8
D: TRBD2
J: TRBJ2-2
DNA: TGTGCCAGCAGCACCCGGGACTACACCACCGGGGAGCTGTTTTTT
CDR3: CASSTRDYTTGELFF

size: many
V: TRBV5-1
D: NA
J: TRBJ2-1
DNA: TGCGCCAGCAGCCCCTTGGGAGAGGAGCAGTTCTTC
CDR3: CASSPLGEEQFF

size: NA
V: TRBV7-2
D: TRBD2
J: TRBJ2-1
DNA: TGTGCCAGCAGCTTACAACCGGGAGGTTACAATGAGCAGTTCTTC
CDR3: CASSLQPGGYNEQFF

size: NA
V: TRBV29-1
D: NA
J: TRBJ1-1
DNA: TGCAGCGTGGGTCGGCGGATGAACACTGAAGCTTTCTTT
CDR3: CSVGRRMNTEAFF

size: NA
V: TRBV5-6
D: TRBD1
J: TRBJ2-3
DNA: TGTGCCAGCAGCTTGCTCAGCGACAGGGAAGATACGCAGTATTTT
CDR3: CASSLLSDREDTQYF

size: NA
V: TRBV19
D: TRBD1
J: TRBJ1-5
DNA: TGTGCCAGTAGTATAGGGGGGACAGGGGACTCCCATTTT
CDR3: CASSIGGTGDSHF

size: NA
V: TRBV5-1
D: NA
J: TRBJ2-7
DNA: TGCGCCAGCAGCTTTGTTATTAGTGGCTACGAGCAGTACTTC
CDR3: CASSFVISGYEQYF

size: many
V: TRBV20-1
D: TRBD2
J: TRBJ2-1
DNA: TGCAGTGCGATGACCCTAGCGGGAACCTACAATGAGCAGTTCTTC
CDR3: CSAMTLAGTYNEQFF

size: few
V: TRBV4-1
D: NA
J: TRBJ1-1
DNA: TGCGCCAGCAGCCAAGACAAACAGGGTGGTACTGAAGCTTTCTTT
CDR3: CASSQDKQGGTEAFF

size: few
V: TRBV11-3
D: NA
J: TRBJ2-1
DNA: TGTGCCAGCAGCCCAGGGGGGGGACTAGGCAATGAGCAGTTCTTC
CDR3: CASSPGGGLGNEQFF

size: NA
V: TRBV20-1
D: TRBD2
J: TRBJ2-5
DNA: TGCAGTGCAAGTAGTACGGGAGGCCGAGAGACCCAGTACTTC
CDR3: CSASSTGGRETQYF

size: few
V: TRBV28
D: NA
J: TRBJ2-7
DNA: TGTGCCAGCAGGCTCGGGGGGCCGAACGAGCAGTACTTC
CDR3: CASRLGGPNEQYF

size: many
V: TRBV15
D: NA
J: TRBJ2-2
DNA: TGTGCCACCAAGGGGGCCGGGGAGCTGTTTTTT
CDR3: CATKGAGELFF

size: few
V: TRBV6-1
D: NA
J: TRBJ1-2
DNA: TGTGCCAGCAGTGAAATGCCGGAGTATGGCTACACCTTC
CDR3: CASSEMPEYGYTF

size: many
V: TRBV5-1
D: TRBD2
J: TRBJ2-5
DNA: TGCGCCAGCAGCCCCTTGGGCGGGGGTGAGACCCAGTACTTC
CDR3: CASSPLGGGETQYF

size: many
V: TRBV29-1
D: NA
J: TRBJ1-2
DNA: TGCAGCGTTGAATTGATCTATGGCTACACCTTC
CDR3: CSVELIYGYTF

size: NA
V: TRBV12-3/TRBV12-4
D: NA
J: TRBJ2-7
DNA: TGTGCCAGCAGTTTATTTGGGTTCTCCTACGAGCAGTACTTC
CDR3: CASSLFGFSYEQYF

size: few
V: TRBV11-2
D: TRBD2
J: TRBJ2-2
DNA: TGTGCCAGCAGCTTCGTAGCGGGAAGGAGCACCGGGGAGCTGTTTTTT
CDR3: CASSFVAGRSTGELFF

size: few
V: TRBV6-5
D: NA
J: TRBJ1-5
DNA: TGTGCCAGCAGTTACTCGATGGGGGCCAATCAGCCCCAGCATTTT
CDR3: CASSYSMGANQPQHF

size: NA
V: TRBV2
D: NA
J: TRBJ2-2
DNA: TGTGCCAGCAGGGGCTTCGAGGGGGGGGAGCTGTTTTTT
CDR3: CASRGFEGGELFF

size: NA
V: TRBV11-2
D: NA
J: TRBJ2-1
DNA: TGTGCCAGCAGCCGACTTCTCAACTCCTACAATGAGCAGTTCTTC
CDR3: CASSRLLNSYNEQFF

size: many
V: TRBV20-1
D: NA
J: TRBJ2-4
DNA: TGCAGTGCTAGAGATACAGGGATGTACATTCAGTACTTC
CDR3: CSARDTGMYIQYF

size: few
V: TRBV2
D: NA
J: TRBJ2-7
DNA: TGTGCCAGCAAGGAGGGGGACGAGCAGTACTTC
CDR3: CASKEGDEQYF

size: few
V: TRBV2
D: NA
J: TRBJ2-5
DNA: TGTGCCAGCAGTGAAAGGGGACTTCAAGAGACCCAGTACTTC
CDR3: CASSERGLQETQYF

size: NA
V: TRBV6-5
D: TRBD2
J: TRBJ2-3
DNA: TGTGCCAGCAATTACTTTACTAGCGGGGGGGCCGCAGATACGCAGTATTTT
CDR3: CASNYFTSGGAADTQYF

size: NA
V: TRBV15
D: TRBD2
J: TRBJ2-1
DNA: TGTGCCATTAGATCCGGGACTAGCAGCAATGAGCAGTTCTTC
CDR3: CAIRSGTSSNEQFF

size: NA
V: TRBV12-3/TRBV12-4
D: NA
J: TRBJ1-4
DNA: TGTGCCAGCAGTTTAGCGCTAATGGAAAAACTGTTTTTT
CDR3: CASSLALMEKLFF

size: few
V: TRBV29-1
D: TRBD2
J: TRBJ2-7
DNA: TGCAGCGCGAGCGGGGGGGAAAACGAGCAGTACTTC
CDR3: CSASGGENEQYF

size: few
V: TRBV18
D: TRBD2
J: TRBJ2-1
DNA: TGTGCCAGCTCACCAGCTCGGACTAGCGGGAGTATCACCTCCTACAATGAGCAGTTCTTC
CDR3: CASSPARTSGSITSYNEQFF

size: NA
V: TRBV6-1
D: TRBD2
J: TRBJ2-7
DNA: TGTGCCAGCAGCCAGACTAGCGGGGCCTCCTACGAGCAGTACTTC
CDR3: CASSQTSGASYEQYF

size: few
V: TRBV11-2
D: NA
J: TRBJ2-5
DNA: TGTGCCAGCAGCAACCTGAGGGGGCAAGAGACCCAGTACTTC
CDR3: CASSNLRGQETQYF

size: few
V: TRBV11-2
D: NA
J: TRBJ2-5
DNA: TGTGCCAGCAGCTTAGGTGGGGTTCCCCAAGAGACCCAGTACTTC
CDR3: CASSLGGVPQETQYF

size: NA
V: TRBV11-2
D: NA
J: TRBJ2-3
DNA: TGTGCCAGCAGCTTAGAAGCGACACGACGCGATACGCAGTATTTT
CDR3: CASSLEATRRDTQYF

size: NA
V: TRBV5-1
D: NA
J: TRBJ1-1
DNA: TGCGCCAGCAGCTTGGTGGTCCAGGGTGGGGACACTGAAGCTTTCTTT
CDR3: CASSLVVQGGDTEAFF

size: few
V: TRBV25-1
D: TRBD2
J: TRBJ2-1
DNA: TGTGCCAGCAGTGAATTCACGACTAGCGGGAGCTCCTACAATGAGCAGTTCTTC
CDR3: CASSEFTTSGSSYNEQFF

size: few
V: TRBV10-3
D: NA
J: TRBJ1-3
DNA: TGTGCCATCTGGGGGCCGCCTGGAAACACCATATATTTT
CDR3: CAIWGPPGNTIYF